This entry features one T cell receptor beta chain sequence. The data are from a study of patients and donors after allogeneic stem cell transplantation. The length of the CDR3 is 16 residues. Per germline, CDR1 SGDLS and CDR2 YYNGEE. V trimming: 4 bases; J trimming: 1 base; junction bases outside the gene matches: 6. TCRdb re-called the RT-PCR reads with MiXCR, one entry per CDR3 protein. The table shows about 96,000 distinct CDR3 sequences, with 40% to 60% occurring only once. This chain connects TRBV9 to TRBJ2-7; 12 positions agree with TRBD1. Material: blood, either unsorted or a sorted T cell fraction (not recorded which). The TCR was taken from a human donor who was either an allogeneic HSCT recipient or a stem cell or donor lymphocyte infusion donor (not recorded which). It is not recorded whose cells these are; they may come from a transplant donor. CDR3: CASSPGTGGASYEQYF. The CDR3 DNA reads TGTGCCAGCAGCCCAGGGACAGGGGGCGCGTCCTACGAGCAGTACTTC.